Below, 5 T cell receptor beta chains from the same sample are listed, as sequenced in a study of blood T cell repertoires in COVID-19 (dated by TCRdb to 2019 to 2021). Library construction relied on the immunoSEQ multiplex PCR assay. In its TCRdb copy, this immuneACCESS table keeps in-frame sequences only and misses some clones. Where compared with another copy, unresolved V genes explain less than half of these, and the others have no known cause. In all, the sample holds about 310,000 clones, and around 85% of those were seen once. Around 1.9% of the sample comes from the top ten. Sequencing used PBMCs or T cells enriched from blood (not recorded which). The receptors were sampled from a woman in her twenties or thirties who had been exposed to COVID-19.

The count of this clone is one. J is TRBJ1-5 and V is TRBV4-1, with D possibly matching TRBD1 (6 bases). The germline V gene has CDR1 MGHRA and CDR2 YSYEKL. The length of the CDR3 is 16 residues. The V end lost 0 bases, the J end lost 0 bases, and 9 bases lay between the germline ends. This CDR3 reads CASSQEPGHSNQPQHF. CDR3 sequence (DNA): TGCGCCAGCAGCCAAGAACCGGGACATAGCAATCAGCCCCAGCATTTT.

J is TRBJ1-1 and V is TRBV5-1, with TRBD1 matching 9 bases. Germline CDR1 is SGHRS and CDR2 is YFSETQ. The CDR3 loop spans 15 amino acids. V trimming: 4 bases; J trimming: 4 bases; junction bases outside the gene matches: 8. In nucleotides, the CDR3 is TGCGCCAGCAGCCCTGCAGGACAGGGGAGCACTGAAGCTTTCTTT. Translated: CASSPAGQGSTEAFF.

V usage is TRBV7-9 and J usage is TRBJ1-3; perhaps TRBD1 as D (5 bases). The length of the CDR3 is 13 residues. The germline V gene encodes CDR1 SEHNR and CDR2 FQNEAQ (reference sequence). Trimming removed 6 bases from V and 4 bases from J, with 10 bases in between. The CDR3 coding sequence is TGTGCCAGCAGGCAGGGCGGAGGAAACACCATATATTTT. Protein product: CASRQGGGNTIYF. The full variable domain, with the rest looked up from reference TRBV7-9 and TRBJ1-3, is DTGVSQNPRHKITKRGQNVTFRCDPISEHNRLYWYRQTLGQGPEFLTYFQNEAQLEKSRLLSDRFSAERPKGSFSTLEIQRTEQGDSAMYLCASRQGGGNTIYFGEGSWLTVV.

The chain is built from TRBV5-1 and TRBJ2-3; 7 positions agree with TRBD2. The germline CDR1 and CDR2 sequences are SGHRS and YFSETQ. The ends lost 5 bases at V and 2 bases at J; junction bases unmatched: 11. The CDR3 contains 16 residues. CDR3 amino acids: CASSGRGNLDTDTQYF. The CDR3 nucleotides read TGCGCCAGCAGTGGGAGGGGTAATTTGGACACAGATACGCAGTATTTT.

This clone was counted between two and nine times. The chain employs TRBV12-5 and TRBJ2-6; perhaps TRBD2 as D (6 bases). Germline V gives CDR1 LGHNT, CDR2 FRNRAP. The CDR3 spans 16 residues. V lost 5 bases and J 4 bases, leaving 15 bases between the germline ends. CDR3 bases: TGTGCTAGTGGTCTCTCTGGAGGGGCCGGGGCCAACGTCCTGACTTTC. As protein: CASGLSGGAGANVLTF.